This T cell receptor (beta chain) was identified in a study of PD-L1 blockade in urothelial cancer. At the level of the study: Investigators checked blood 3 weeks (second dose) and 6 weeks after treatment start. Broader study findings: It was durable-benefit patients whose tumor-associated blood clones expanded more at 3 weeks.

The CDR3 is made up of 10 amino acids. Germline CDR1 and CDR2: SGHTS and YDEGEE. As regards this clone: The antigen remains unidentified. The germline gene is not matched at one end of the junction; a read error may be the cause.

Libraries were prepared by immunoSEQ multiplex PCR; TCRdb keeps only in-frame clonotypes and omits some of them. This table has about 71,000 clones, less than 90% appearing once. The rearrangement links TRBV5-8 to TRBJ1-2, with no clear D. This sequence was found in a man between 60 and 70 years old with urothelial cancer. Sequences were derived from PBMCs, sampled around atezolizumab (anti-PD-L1) treatment. CDR3 amino acids: CASSLGEPLF. In DNA, the CDR3 is TGTGCCAGCAGCTTGGGGGAGCCTCTCTTC. Using reference TRBV5-8 and TRBJ1-2 for the parts outside the CDR3, the full variable domain is EAGVTQSPTHLIKTRGQQATLRCSPISGHTSVYWYQQALGLGLQFLLWYDEGEERNRGNFPPRFSGRQFPNYSSELNVNALELEDSALYLCASSLGEPLFGSGTRLTVV.